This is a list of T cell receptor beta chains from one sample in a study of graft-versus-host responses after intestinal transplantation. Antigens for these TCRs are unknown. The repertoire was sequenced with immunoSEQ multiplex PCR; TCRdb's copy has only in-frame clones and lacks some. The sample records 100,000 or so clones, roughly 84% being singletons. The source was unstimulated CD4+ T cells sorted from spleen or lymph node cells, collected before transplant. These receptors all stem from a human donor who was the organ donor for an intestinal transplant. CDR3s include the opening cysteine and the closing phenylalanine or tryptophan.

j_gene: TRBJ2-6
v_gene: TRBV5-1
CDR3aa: CASSSDRLLSGANVLTF

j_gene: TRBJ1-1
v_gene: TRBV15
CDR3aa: CATSRGAGRDTEAFF

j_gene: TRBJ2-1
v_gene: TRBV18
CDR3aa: CASSPPAGGNEQFF

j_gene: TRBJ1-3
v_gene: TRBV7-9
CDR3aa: CASSLAWLSGNTIYF

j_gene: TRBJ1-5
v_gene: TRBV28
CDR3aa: CASSPRNQPQHF

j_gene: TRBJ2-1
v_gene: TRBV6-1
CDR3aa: CASPPGPGPIF

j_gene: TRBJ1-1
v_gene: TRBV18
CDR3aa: CASSPSGRATEAFF

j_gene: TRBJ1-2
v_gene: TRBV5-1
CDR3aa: CASSQTDRVRGYTF

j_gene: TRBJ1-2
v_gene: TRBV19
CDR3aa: CASSIHAGLDGYTF

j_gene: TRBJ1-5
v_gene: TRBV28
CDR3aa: CASKGVHDQPQHF

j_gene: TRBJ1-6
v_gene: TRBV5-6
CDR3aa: CASSLEGVSNSPLHF

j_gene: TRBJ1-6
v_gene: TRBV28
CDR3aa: CASSLPSQGLLSSPLHF

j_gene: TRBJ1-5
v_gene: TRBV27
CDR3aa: CASSLGPNQPQHF

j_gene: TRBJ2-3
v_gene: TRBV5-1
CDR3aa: CASSLEGKGTDTQYF

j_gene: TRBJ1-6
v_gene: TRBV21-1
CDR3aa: CASSGPGQGEGDYNSPLHF

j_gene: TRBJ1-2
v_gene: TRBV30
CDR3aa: CAWYGPHYGYTF

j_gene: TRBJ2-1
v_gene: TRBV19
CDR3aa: CASSIRIARDDNEQFF

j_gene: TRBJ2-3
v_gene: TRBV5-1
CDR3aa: CASSRGTGANRTDTQYF

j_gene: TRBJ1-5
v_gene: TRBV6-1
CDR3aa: CASSEAGIQPQHF

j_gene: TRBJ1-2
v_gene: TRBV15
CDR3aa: CATSRVAGSHYTF

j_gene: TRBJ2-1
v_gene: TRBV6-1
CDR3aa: CASSDPGRTGGDEQFF

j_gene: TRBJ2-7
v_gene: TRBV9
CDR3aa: CASSVGTSGEWEQYF

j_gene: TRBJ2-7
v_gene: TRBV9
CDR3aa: CASSVGQEGYEQYF

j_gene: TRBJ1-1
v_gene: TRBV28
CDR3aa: CASSGGTVGNTEAFF

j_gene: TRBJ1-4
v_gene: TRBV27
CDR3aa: CASSWTVENEKLFF

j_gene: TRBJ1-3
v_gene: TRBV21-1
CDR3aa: CASSKASGQGHSGNTIYF

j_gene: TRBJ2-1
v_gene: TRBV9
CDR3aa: CASKPYSGGESEQFF

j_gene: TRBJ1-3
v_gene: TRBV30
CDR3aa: CAWSGQGIFSGNTIYF

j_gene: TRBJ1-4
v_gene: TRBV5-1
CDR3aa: CASSGTGFSNEKLFF

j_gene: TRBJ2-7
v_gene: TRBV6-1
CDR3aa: CASSEAKRVRVGEQYF

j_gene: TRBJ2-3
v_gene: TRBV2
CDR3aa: CASSSTRQIDAQYF